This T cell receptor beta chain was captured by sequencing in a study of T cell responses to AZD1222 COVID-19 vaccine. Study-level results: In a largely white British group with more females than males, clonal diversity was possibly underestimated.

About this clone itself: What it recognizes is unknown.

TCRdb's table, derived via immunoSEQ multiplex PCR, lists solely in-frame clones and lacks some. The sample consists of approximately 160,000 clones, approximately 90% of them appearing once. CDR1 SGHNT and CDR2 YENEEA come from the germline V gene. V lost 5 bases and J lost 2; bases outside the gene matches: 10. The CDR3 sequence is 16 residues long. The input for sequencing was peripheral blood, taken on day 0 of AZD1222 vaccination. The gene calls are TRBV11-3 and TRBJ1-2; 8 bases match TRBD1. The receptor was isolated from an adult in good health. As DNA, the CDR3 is TGTGCCAGCAGCGAGGCGGCAGGGGGCGCCAACTATGGCTACACCTTC. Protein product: CASSEAAGGANYGYTF.